This section outlines one TCR beta chain sequence together with its context. It was with 60 Vbeta and 13 Jbeta primers that the PCR ran. Generated by immunoSEQ multiplex PCR, the TCRdb table keeps only in-frame clones and is missing some. The data contain some 140,000 clones, nearly 80% of them singletons. This CDR3 is built from 15 residues. Trimming at V came to 6 bases and at J to 4 bases, leaving 11 bases not matched to a gene. Germline-derived CDR1 and CDR2 are MDHEN and SYDVKM. The sample comes from a study of cytomegalovirus exposure and HLA in healthy donors. This TCR derives from a man aged 25 to 45 in good health and CMV-seronegative. Sequenced material: PBMCs. The rearrangement joins TRBV28 to TRBJ1-2, with 7 bases fitting TRBD1. The CDR3 DNA is TGTGCCAGCAGGACCGCAGGGGGTTCGGGCTATGGCTACACCTTC. This codes for CASRTAGGSGYGYTF.